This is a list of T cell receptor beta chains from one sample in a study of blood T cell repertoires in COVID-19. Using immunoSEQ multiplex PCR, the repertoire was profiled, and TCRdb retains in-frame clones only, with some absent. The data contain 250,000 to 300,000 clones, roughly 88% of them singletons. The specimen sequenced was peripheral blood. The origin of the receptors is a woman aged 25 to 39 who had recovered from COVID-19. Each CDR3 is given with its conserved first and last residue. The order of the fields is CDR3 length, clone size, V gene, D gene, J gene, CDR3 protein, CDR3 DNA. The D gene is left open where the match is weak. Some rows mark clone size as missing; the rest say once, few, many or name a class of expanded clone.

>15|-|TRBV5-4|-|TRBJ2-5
CASSLEWGPGETQYF
TGTGCCAGCAGCTTGGAGTGGGGGCCGGGAGAGACCCAGTACTTC
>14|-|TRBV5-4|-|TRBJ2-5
CASTWRGGRETQYF
TGTGCCAGCACCTGGAGGGGGGGCAGGGAGACCCAGTACTTC
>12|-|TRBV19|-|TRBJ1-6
CATTAPNSPLHF
TGTGCCACAACAGCCCCTAATTCACCCCTCCACTTT
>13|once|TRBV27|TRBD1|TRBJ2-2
CASRETGAGELFF
TGTGCCAGCAGAGAGACAGGGGCCGGGGAGCTGTTTTTT
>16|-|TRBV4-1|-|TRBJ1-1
CASSPVGGGMNTEAFF
TGCGCCAGCAGCCCGGTAGGGGGGGGTATGAACACTGAAGCTTTCTTT
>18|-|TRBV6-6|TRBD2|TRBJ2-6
CASSLRIAGHSGANVLTF
TGTGCCAGCAGTCTTCGAATAGCGGGGCACTCTGGGGCCAACGTCCTGACTTTC
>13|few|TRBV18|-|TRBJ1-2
CASSPSNNYGYTF
TGTGCCAGCTCACCCAGTAATAACTATGGCTACACCTTC
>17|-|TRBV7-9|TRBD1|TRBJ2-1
CASSLAWQGAYHNEQFF
TGTGCCAGCAGCTTAGCTTGGCAGGGGGCTTATCACAATGAGCAGTTCTTC
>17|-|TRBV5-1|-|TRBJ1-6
CASSLGPRRSYNSPLHF
TGCGCCAGCAGCTTGGGACCCAGGCGTAGCTATAATTCACCCCTCCACTTT
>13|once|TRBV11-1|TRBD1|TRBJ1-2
CASSLGQNYGYTF
TGTGCCAGCAGCCTGGGACAGAACTATGGCTACACCTTC
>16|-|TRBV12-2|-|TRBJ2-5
CASRTGLAGGVETQYF
TGTGCAAGTCGCACGGGACTAGCGGGGGGGGTGGAGACCCAGTACTTC
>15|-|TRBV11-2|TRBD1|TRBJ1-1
CASSTGTGWATEAFF
TGTGCCAGCAGCACCGGGACAGGGTGGGCGACTGAAGCTTTCTTT
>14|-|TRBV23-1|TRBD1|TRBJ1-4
CASSPGQGCEKLFF
TGCGCCAGCAGCCCGGGACAGGGGTGTGAAAAACTGTTTTTT
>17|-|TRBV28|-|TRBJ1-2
CASSSHRQGIVLGGYTF
TGTGCCAGCAGTTCCCATAGGCAGGGTATCGTCTTGGGTGGCTACACCTTC
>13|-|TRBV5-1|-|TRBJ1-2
CASSLPSSDGYTF
TGCGCCAGCAGCTTGCCGTCATCGGATGGCTACACCTTC
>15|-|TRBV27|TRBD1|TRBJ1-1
CASTHRTGGNTEAFF
TGTGCCAGCACCCATCGGACAGGGGGAAACACTGAAGCTTTCTTT
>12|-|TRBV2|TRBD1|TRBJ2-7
CASRRQGDEQYF
TGTGCCAGCAGGCGACAGGGTGACGAGCAGTACTTC
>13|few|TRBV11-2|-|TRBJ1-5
CASSLGGLQPQHF
TGTGCCAGCAGCTTGGGGGGGCTTCAGCCCCAGCATTTT
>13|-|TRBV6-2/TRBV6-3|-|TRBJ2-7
CASSYGPNYEQYF
TGTGCCAGCAGTTATGGCCCCAACTACGAGCAGTACTTC
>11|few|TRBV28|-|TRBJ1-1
CASKGGTEAFF
TGTGCCAGCAAAGGGGGCACTGAAGCTTTCTTT
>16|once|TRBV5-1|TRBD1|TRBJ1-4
CASSQAGTGFVEKLFF
TGCGCCAGCAGCCAAGCCGGGACAGGGTTTGTTGAAAAACTGTTTTTT
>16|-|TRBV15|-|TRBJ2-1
CATRGGRSLGYNEQFF
TGTGCCACCAGGGGGGGAAGATCTCTAGGCTACAATGAGCAGTTCTTC
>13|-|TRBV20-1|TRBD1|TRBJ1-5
CSASWGQGQPQHF
TGCAGTGCTAGTTGGGGACAGGGTCAGCCCCAGCATTTT